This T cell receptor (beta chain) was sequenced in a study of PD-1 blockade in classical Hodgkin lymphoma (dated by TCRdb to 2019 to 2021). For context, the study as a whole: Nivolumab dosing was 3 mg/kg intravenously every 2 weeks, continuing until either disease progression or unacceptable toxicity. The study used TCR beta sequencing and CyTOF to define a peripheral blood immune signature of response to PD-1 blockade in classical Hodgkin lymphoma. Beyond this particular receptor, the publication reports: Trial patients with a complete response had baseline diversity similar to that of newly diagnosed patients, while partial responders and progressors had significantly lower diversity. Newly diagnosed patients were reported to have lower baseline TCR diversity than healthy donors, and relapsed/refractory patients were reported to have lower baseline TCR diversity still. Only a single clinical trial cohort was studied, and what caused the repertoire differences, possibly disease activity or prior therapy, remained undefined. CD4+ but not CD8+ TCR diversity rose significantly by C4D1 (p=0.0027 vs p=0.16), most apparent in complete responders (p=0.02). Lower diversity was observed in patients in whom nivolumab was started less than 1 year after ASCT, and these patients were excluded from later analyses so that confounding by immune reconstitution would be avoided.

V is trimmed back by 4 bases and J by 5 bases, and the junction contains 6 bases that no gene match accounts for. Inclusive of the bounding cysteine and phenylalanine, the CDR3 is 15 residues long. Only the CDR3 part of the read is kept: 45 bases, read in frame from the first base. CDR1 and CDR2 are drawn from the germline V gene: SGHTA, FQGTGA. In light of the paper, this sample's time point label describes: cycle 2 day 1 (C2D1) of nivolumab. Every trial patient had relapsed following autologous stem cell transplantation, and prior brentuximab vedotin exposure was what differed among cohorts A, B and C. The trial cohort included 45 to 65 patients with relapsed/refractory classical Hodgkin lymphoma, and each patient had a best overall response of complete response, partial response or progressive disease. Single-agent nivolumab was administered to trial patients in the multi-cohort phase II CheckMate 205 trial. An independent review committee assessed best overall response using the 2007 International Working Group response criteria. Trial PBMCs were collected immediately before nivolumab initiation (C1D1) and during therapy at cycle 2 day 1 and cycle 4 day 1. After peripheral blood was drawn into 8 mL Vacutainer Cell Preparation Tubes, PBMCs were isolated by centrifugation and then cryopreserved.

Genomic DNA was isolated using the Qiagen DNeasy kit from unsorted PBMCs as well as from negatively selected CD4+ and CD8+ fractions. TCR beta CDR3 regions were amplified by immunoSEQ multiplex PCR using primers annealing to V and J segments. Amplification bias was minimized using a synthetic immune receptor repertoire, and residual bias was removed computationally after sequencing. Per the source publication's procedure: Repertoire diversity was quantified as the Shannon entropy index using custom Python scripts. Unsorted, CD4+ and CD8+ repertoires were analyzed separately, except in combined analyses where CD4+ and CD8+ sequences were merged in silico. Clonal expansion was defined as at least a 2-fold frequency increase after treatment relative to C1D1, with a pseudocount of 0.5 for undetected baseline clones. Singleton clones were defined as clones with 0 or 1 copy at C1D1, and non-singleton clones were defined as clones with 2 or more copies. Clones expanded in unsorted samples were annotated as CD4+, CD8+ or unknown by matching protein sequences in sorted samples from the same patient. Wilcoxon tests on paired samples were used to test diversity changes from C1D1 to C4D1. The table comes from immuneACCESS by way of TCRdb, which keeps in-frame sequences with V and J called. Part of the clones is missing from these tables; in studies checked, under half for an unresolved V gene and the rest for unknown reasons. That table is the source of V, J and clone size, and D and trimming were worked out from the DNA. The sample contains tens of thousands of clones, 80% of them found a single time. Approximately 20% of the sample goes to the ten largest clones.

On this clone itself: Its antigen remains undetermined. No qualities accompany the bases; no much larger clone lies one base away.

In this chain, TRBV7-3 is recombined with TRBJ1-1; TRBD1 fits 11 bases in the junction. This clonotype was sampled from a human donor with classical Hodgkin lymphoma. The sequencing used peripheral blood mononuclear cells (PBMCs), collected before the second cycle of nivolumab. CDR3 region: CASSSLGTGGTEAFF. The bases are TGTGCCAGCAGCTCCCTCGGGACAGGGGGAACTGAAGCTTTCTTT.